Listed below are T cell receptor beta chains from one sample, sequenced in a study of technical replicates of blood from a handful of donors. Clones were sequenced by immunoSEQ multiplex PCR, and TCRdb holds only the in-frame ones, with some missing. The sample records roughly 57,000 clones, about 95% being singletons. Input material: PBMCs. These receptors were obtained from a human donor in good health. Some clones in this sample may be carry-over from other donors' samples. CDR3s leave out the opening cysteine and the closing phenylalanine or tryptophan. D genes are given only for firm matches.

CDR3aa	v_gene	j_gene	d_gene
ASSPGTRGTGELF	TRBV5-4	TRBJ2-2	TRBD2
ASSNVTWRGILGSYEQY	TRBV21-1	TRBJ2-7	.
ASILGGSNTEAF	TRBV7-2	TRBJ1-1	TRBD1
ASSLETGGRTYEQY	TRBV11-2	TRBJ2-7	TRBD2
ASSQGIGGGYTDTQY	TRBV4-3	TRBJ2-3	TRBD2
ATGTSGSYNEQF	TRBV6-4	TRBJ2-1	TRBD2
ASSEGQQNTEAF	TRBV6-1	TRBJ1-1	.
ASSLNPRNTEAF	TRBV7-2	TRBJ1-1	.
ASSQDRGYEKLF	TRBV4-3	TRBJ1-4	.
ASGLDRGIEQY	TRBV12-5	TRBJ2-7	TRBD1
ASSIGPKRGPYNEQF	TRBV19	TRBJ2-1	TRBD2
ASSVEEGLYGYT	TRBV9	TRBJ1-2	.
ASSQDRGDQPQH	TRBV2	TRBJ1-5	.
ASSYSVGVYEQY	TRBV6-5	TRBJ2-7	.
ASSESASGFYGYT	TRBV9	TRBJ1-2	.
AWSVLGGNSYEQY	TRBV30	TRBJ2-7	.
ASSYLRTGNTEAF	TRBV6-5	TRBJ1-1	TRBD1
ASSLSGTGQGETQY	TRBV27	TRBJ2-5	TRBD1
ASSREAGNQPQH	TRBV2	TRBJ1-5	.
ASSLVTGVGANVLT	TRBV5-8	TRBJ2-6	TRBD1
ASSLVRQGRTEAF	TRBV7-9	TRBJ1-1	TRBD1
ASSFSTGQGTPDT	TRBV7-2	TRBJ1-2	TRBD1
ASSSDFPDTQY	TRBV5-1	TRBJ2-3	.
ASSTERRSPLH	TRBV19	TRBJ1-6	.
ASSPRAGYNEQF	TRBV5-4	TRBJ2-1	TRBD2
ASSQGGGDRYEQY	TRBV4-3	TRBJ2-7	.
ASSLTAGVGNEQF	TRBV5-1	TRBJ2-1	TRBD2
ASSLTSGVAYNEQF	TRBV7-2	TRBJ2-1	TRBD2
ASSLGGRYEQY	TRBV7-9	TRBJ2-7	TRBD2
ASSLSRGRSTDTQY	TRBV7-2	TRBJ2-3	.
ASNNPAQGTALH	TRBV11-2	TRBJ1-6	.
ASSVAGLAGQAQY	TRBV9	TRBJ2-3	TRBD2
ARSLGSGGTPKNIQY	TRBV7-5	TRBJ2-4	.
AWTQSPGTEAF	TRBV30	TRBJ1-1	.
ASSLIAGSYNEQF	TRBV5-4	TRBJ2-1	TRBD2
ASRNRDREETQY	TRBV13	TRBJ2-5	TRBD1
ASSPPAGAGNEQF	TRBV11-2	TRBJ2-1	.
ASSGQGGRLDTQY	TRBV6-1	TRBJ2-3	TRBD1
AWSGGGGGRASGELF	TRBV30	TRBJ2-2	.
ASSPNIVKETQY	TRBV14	TRBJ2-5	.
ASSSGTSGRSSYNEQF	TRBV7-3	TRBJ2-1	TRBD2
ASSPSREELVAQY	TRBV7-3	TRBJ2-3	.
ASSARDRGRFGYT	TRBV7-9	TRBJ1-2	TRBD1
ASSPGLAGGYEQY	TRBV7-2	TRBJ2-7	TRBD2
ASSSGLAGSYEQY	TRBV7-8	TRBJ2-7	TRBD2
ASSYGRGRDTEAF	TRBV6-5	TRBJ1-1	TRBD1
ASSQVRSGYNEQF	TRBV4-3	TRBJ2-1	.
ASSSIGGGAGKDTQY	TRBV7-3	TRBJ2-3	TRBD2
ASTRGELLYEQY	TRBV5-6	TRBJ2-7	.
AISEHGQGSYNSPLH	TRBV10-3	TRBJ1-6	TRBD1
ASSLSDWSTDTQY	TRBV18	TRBJ2-3	.
ASSDIDRGYEQY	TRBV2	TRBJ2-7	TRBD1
ASSRIRGDRGRRETQY	TRBV7-9	TRBJ2-5	TRBD1
ASSSLTGRTEAF	TRBV6-5	TRBJ1-1	TRBD1
ASSPAAAGGNYGYT	TRBV2	TRBJ1-2	.
ASSEADRNSPLH	TRBV6-1	TRBJ1-6	.
ASSLVTGAGNTIY	TRBV7-6	TRBJ1-3	TRBD1
ASKRQRNTEAF	TRBV19	TRBJ1-1	.
ASSLVAGVSTEAF	TRBV5-1	TRBJ1-1	.
ASSYGQGGGYT	TRBV14	TRBJ1-2	TRBD1